These T cell receptor beta chains were read from a single sample in a study of TIL therapy for anti-PD-1-resistant metastatic lung cancer. Libraries were prepared by immunoSEQ multiplex PCR; TCRdb keeps only in-frame clonotypes and omits some of them. The sample lists 45,000 to 60,000 clones; 70% to 85% were seen once. The specimen comprised tumor tissue, sampled at baseline. These TCRs come from a person between 25 and 79 years old with non-small cell lung cancer. Both conserved end residues are part of each CDR3. The D gene is left open where the match is weak. The listing skips clone size in some rows; elsewhere it reads once, few, many or a size class.

TRBD2 | TRBJ2-1 | TRBV11-2 | 17 | NA | CASSLQAVAGGPSEQFF | TGTGCCAGCAGCTTACAGGCCGTAGCGGGGGGGCCCAGTGAGCAGTTCTTC
TRBD1 | TRBJ1-1 | TRBV27 | 15 | NA | CASSETGGSSTEAFF | TGTGCCAGCAGTGAGACAGGGGGCTCGAGCACTGAAGCTTTCTTT
NA | TRBJ2-7 | TRBV19 | 13 | NA | CASSTHRDGEQYF | TGTGCCAGTAGTACTCACAGGGATGGCGAGCAGTACTTC
NA | TRBJ1-5 | TRBV5-6 | 14 | NA | CASSLYDGHQPQHF | TGTGCCAGCAGCTTGTATGATGGTCATCAGCCCCAGCATTTT
NA | TRBJ2-1 | TRBV25-1 | 13 | NA | CASSLARGNEQFF | TGTGCCAGCAGCCTAGCCAGGGGCAATGAGCAGTTCTTC
TRBD2 | TRBJ2-5 | TRBV5-4 | 15 | NA | CASSLGLAGGETQYF | TGTGCCAGCAGCCTCGGACTAGCGGGAGGAGAGACCCAGTACTTC
NA | TRBJ2-3 | TRBV7-2 | 11 | NA | CASTFTDTQYF | TGTGCCAGCACCTTCACAGATACGCAGTATTTT
NA | TRBJ1-2 | TRBV5-1 | 13 | NA | CASSSGPRIGYTF | TGCGCCAGCAGCTCGGGTCCCAGGATTGGCTACACCTTC
NA | TRBJ2-5 | TRBV2 | 13 | once | CASSDWVRETQYF | TGTGCCAGCAGTGATTGGGTCCGGGAGACCCAGTACTTC
TRBD1 | TRBJ1-1 | TRBV10-3 | 15 | once | CAISESGQGAPQAFF | TGTGCCATCAGTGAGTCGGGACAGGGGGCTCCCCAAGCTTTCTTT
NA | TRBJ2-5 | TRBV10-1 | 14 | NA | CASSDAGLGETQYF | TGCGCCAGCAGTGATGCGGGGCTAGGAGAGACCCAGTACTTC
NA | TRBJ1-5 | TRBV28 | 11 | NA | CASEGNQPQHF | TGTGCCAGCGAAGGCAATCAGCCCCAGCATTTT
NA | TRBJ1-5 | TRBV10-2 | 16 | once | CASSLAGARGNQPQHF | TGCGCCAGCAGCCTGGCGGGGGCGCGTGGCAATCAGCCCCAGCATTTT
TRBD2 | TRBJ2-1 | TRBV6-6 | 16 | once | CASSFGLAGGKNEQFF | TGTGCCAGCAGTTTCGGACTAGCGGGAGGTAAGAATGAGCAGTTCTTC
TRBD2 | TRBJ2-1 | TRBV7-2 | 14 | NA | CASSLSTSGNEQFF | TGTGCCAGCAGCTTAAGTACTAGCGGCAATGAGCAGTTCTTC
TRBD1 | TRBJ1-3 | TRBV5-6 | 15 | NA | CASSTDRASGNTIYF | TGTGCCAGCAGCACTGACAGGGCCTCTGGAAACACCATATATTTT
NA | TRBJ2-2 | TRBV27 | 16 | NA | CASSFNSFANTGELFF | TGTGCCAGCAGTTTCAACAGCTTCGCGAACACCGGGGAGCTGTTTTTT
NA | TRBJ2-3 | TRBV14 | 15 | NA | CASSQESGAVDTQYF | TGTGCCAGCAGCCAAGAGTCCGGGGCGGTTGATACGCAGTATTTT
NA | TRBJ1-5 | TRBV19 | 17 | NA | CASSPTRPGMGNQPQHF | TGTGCCAGTAGTCCTACCCGCCCGGGGATGGGCAATCAGCCCCAGCATTTT
TRBD2 | TRBJ2-7 | TRBV7-6 | 13 | NA | CASSPGTSYEQYF | TGTGCCAGCAGCCCCGGGACTAGCTACGAGCAGTACTTC
TRBD1 | TRBJ1-1 | TRBV19 | 14 | few | CASSPGQENTEAFF | TGTGCCAGTAGTCCAGGACAGGAGAACACTGAAGCTTTCTTT
NA | TRBJ2-7 | TRBV10-3 | 13 | NA | CAISDKSAYEQYF | TGTGCCATCAGTGATAAGTCAGCCTACGAGCAGTACTTC
TRBD1 | TRBJ2-7 | TRBV4-1 | 14 | NA | CASSPNRGSYEQYF | TGCGCCAGCAGCCCAAACAGGGGGAGCTACGAGCAGTACTTC
NA | TRBJ1-5 | TRBV7-6 | 17 | NA | CASSLGASLASNQPQHF | TGTGCCAGCAGCTTAGGGGCCAGTCTGGCGAGCAATCAGCCCCAGCATTTT
TRBD1 | TRBJ1-2 | TRBV28 | 13 | NA | CASSWGQVYGYTF | TGTGCCAGCAGCTGGGGACAGGTCTATGGCTACACCTTC
NA | TRBJ1-1 | TRBV6-1 | 14 | NA | CASSERGGRTEAFF | TGTGCCAGCAGTGAACGGGGGGGCAGGACTGAAGCTTTCTTT
TRBD2 | TRBJ2-1 | TRBV4-2 | 16 | NA | CASSQDPSGGAGEQFF | TGTGCCAGCAGCCAAGACCCTAGCGGGGGGGCTGGTGAGCAGTTCTTC